The subject of this entry is one T cell receptor (beta chain). Its antigen is undetermined. Other DNA sequences in this sample translate to the same CDR3. This sample is drawn from a study of graft-versus-host responses after intestinal transplantation. Turning to the study itself: Every one of the recipients received anti-thymocyte globulin induction and afterwards took tacrolimus and steroids for about 3 years.

Deletions cut 0 bases from V and 4 bases from J, with 3 bases between. The CDR3 contains 13 residues. Germline values: CDR1 SGHTA, CDR2 FQGTGA. Sequenced by immunoSEQ multiplex PCR; TCRdb stores in-frame clones only, minus some. Of some 130,000 clones listed, 95% were seen once; the top ten hold more than 2.5%. Study observations and caveats: Allograft clonal ratios (graft-versus-host to host-versus-graft) were high in patients who had graft-donor T cell macrochimerism. GvH clones were found in recipient marrow; some appeared first in ileum or blood. Early post-transplant HvG declines tracked with peak circulating GvH clone levels.

The receptor comes from a human donor who received an intestinal transplant. The source material was unstimulated CD8+ T cells sorted from spleen or lymph node cells, sampled before intestinal transplant. The J gene is TRBJ2-2, the V gene TRBV7-3; D call uncertain. CDR3 sequence: CASSLTGTGELFF. CDR3 bases: TGTGCCAGCAGCTTAACGGGCACCGGGGAGCTGTTTTTT.